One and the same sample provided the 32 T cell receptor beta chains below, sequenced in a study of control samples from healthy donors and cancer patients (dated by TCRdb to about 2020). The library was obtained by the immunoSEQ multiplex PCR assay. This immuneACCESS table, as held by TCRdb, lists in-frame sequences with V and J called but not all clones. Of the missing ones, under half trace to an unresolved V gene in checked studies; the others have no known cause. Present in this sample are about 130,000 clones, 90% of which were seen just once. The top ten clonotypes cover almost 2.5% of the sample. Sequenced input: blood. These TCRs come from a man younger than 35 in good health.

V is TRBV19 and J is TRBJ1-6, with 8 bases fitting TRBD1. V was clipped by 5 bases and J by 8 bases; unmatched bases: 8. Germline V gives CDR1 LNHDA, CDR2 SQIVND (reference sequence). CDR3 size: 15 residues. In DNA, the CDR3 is TGTGCCAGTAGTCAGGGGGCGTACATTTATTCACCCCTCCACTTT. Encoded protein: CASSQGAYIYSPLHF.

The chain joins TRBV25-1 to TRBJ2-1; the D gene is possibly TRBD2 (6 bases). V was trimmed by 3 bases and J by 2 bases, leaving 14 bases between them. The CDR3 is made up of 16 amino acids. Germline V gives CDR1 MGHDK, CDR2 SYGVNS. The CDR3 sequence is CASSDGKRVPYNEQFF. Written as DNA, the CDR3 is TGTGCCAGCAGTGATGGGAAGCGGGTCCCCTACAATGAGCAGTTCTTC.

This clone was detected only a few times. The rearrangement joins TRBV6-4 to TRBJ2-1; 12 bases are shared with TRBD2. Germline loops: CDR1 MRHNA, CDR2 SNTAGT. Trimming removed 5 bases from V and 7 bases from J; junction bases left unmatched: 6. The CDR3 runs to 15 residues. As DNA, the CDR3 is TGTGCCAGCAGTCCGACTAGCGGGAGCCGGAATGAGCAGTTCTTC. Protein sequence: CASSPTSGSRNEQFF.

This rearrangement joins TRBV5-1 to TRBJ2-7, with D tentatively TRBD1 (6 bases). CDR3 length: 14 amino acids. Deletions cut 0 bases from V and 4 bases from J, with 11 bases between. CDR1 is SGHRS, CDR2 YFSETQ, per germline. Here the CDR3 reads CASSLVGTPYEQYF. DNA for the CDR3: TGCGCCAGCAGCTTGGTTGGGACACCTTACGAGCAGTACTTC.

In nucleotides, the CDR3 is TGCAGCGTTGAACCACTGAGCTCTGGAAACACCATATATTTT. As protein: CSVEPLSSGNTIYF. The J gene is TRBJ1-3, the V gene TRBV29-1; D unresolved. Per the germline V gene, CDR1 is SQVTM and CDR2 is ANQGSEA. The CDR3 is 14 amino acids. Trimming took off 2 bases at V and 0 bases at J, with 8 bases between the two ends.

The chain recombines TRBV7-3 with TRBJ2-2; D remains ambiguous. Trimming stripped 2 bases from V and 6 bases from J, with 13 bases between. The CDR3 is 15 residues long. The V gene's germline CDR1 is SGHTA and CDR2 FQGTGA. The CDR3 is CASSLSGDSAGELFF. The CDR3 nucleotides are TGTGCCAGCAGCTTATCGGGCGATTCTGCCGGGGAGCTGTTTTTT.

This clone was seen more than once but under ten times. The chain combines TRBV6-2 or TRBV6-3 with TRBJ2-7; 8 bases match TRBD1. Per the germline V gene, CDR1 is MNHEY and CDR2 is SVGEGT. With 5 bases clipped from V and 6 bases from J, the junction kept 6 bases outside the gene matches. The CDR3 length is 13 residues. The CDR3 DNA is TGTGCCAGCAGTGGAAGACAGGGGCTCGAGCAGTACGTC. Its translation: CASSGRQGLEQYV.

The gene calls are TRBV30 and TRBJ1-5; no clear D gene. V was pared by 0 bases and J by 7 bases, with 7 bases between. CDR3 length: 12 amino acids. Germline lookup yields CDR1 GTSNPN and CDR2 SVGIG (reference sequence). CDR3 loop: CAWSVLTQPQHF. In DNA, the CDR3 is TGTGCCTGGAGTGTATTAACCCAGCCCCAGCATTTT.

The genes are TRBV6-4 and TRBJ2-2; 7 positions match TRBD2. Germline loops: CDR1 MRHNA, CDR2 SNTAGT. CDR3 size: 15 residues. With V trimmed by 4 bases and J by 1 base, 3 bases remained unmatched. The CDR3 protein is CASSALAVNTGELFF. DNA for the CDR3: TGTGCCAGCAGTGCCCTAGCGGTGAACACCGGGGAGCTGTTTTTT.

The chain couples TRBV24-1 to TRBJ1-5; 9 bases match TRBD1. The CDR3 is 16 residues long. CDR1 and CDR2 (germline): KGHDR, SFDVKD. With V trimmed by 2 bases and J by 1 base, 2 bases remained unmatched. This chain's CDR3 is CATSDSDRGSNQPQHF. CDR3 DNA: TGTGCCACCAGTGATTCGGACAGGGGAAGCAATCAGCCCCAGCATTTT.

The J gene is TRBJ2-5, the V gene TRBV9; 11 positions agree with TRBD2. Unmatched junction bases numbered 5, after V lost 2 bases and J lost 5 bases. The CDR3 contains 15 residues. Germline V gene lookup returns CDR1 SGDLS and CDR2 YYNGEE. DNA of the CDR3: TGTGCCAGCAGCGTTAGCGGGGGGGCCGAGGAGACCCAGTACTTC. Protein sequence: CASSVSGGAEETQYF.

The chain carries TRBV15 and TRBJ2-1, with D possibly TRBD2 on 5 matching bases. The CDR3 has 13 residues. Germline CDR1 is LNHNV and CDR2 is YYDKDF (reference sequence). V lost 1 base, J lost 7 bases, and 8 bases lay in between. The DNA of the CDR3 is TGTGCCACCAGCAGAGCATGGGAGAATGAGCAGTTCTTC. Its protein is CATSRAWENEQFF.

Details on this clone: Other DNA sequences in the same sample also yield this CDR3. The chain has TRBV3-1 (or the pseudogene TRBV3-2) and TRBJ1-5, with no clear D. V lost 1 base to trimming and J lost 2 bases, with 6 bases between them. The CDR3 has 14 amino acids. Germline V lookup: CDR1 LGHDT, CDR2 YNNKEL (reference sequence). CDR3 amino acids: CASSQGLGNQPQHF. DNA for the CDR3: TGTGCCAGCAGCCAAGGGTTAGGCAATCAGCCCCAGCATTTT.

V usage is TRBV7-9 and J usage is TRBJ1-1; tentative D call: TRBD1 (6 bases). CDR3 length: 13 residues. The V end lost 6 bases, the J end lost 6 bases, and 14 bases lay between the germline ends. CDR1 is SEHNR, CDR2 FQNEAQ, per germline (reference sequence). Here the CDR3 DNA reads TGTGCCAGCAGTCAACAGGGATTGGCTGAAGCTTTCTTT. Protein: CASSQQGLAEAFF.

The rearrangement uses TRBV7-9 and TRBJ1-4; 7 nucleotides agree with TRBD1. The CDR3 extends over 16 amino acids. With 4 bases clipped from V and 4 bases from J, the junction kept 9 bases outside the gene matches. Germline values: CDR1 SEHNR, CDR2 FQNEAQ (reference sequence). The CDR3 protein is CASSSNPGQLNEKLFF. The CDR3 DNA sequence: TGTGCCAGCAGCTCAAATCCGGGACAGCTTAATGAAAAACTGTTTTTT.

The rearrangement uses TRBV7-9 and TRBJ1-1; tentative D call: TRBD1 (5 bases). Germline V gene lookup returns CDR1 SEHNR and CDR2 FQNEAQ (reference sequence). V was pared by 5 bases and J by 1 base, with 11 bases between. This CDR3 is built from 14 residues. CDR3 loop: CASSNLQANTEAFF. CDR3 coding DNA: TGTGCCAGCAGCAACCTACAGGCGAACACTGAAGCTTTCTTT.

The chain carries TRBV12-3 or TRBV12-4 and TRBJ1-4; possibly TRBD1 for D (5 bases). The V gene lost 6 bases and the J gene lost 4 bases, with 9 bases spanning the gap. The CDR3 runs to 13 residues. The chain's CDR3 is CASSWGINEKLFF. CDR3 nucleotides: TGTGCCAGCAGCTGGGGGATTAATGAAAAACTGTTTTTT.

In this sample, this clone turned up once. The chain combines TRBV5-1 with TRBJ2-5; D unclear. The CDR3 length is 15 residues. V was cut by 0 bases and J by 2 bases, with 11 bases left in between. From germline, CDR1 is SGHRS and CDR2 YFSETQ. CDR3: CASSLGPTRQETQYF. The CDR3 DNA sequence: TGCGCCAGCAGCTTGGGACCGACCCGTCAAGAGACCCAGTACTTC.

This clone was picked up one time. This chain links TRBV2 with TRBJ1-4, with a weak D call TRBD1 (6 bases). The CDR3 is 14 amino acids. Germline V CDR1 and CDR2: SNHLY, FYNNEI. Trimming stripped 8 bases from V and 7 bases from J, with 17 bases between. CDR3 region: CASYNRVGSEKLFF. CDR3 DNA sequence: TGTGCCAGCTATAACAGGGTGGGGAGTGAAAAACTGTTTTTT.

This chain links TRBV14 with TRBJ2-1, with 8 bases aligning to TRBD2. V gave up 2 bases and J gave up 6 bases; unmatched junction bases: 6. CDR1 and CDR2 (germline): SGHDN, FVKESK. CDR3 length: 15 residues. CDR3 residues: CASSQLTGGGNEQFF. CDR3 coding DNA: TGTGCCAGCAGCCAACTCACCGGGGGGGGCAATGAGCAGTTCTTC.

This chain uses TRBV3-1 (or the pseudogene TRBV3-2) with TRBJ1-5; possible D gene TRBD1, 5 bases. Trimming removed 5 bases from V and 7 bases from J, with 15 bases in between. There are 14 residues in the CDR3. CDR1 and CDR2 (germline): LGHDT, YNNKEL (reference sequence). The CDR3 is CASSERGARQPQHF. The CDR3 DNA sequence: TGTGCCAGCAGCGAGCGTGGGGCACGGCAGCCCCAGCATTTT.

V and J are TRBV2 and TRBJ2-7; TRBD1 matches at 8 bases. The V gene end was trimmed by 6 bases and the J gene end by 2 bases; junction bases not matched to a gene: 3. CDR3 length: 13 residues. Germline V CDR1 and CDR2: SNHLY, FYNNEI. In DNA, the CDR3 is TGTGCCAGCAGGACAGGGGACCCCTACGAGCAGTACTTC. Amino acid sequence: CASRTGDPYEQYF. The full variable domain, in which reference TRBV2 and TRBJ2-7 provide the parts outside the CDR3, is EPEVTQTPSHQVTQMGQEVILRCVPISNHLYFYWYRQILGQKVEFLVSFYNNEISEKSEIFDDQFSVERPDGSNFTLKIRSTKLEDSAMYFCASRTGDPYEQYFGPGTRLTVT.

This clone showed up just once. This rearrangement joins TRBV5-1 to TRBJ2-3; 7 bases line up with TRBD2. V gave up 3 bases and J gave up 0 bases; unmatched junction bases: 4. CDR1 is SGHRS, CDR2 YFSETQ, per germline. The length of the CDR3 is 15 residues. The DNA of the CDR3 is TGCGCCAGCAGCTGGGGAGGGCCTAGCACAGATACGCAGTATTTT. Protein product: CASSWGGPSTDTQYF.

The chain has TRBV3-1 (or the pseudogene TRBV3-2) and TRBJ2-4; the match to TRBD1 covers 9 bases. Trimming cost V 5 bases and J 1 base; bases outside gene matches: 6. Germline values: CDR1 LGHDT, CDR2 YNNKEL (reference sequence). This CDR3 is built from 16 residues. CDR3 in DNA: TGTGCCAGCAGCTTTCGACAGGGGGTGGCCAAAAACATTCAGTACTTC. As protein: CASSFRQGVAKNIQYF.

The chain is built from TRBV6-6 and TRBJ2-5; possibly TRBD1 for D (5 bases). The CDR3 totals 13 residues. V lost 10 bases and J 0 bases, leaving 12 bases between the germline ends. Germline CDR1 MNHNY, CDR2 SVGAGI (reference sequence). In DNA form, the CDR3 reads TGTGCCACCTCCGGACATTACCAAGAGACCCAGTACTTC. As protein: CATSGHYQETQYF.

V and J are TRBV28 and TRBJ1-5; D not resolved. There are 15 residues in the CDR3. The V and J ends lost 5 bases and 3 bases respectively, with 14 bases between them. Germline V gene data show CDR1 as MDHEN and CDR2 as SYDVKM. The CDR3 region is CASSPYSSDNQPQHF. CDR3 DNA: TGTGCCAGCAGTCCATACAGTTCCGACAATCAGCCCCAGCATTTT.

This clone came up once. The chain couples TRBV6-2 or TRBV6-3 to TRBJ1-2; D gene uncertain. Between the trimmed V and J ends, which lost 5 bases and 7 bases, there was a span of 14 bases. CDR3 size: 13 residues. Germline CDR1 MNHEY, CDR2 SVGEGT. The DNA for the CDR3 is TGTGCCAGCAGTCCCACCGTTACGGCTGGCTACACCTTC. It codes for CASSPTVTAGYTF.

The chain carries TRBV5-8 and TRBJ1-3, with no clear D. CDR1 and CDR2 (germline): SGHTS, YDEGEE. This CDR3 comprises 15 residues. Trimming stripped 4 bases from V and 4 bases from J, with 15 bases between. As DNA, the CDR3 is TGTGCCAGCAGCCGATATGGGATCGACGGAAACACCATATATTTT. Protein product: CASSRYGIDGNTIYF.

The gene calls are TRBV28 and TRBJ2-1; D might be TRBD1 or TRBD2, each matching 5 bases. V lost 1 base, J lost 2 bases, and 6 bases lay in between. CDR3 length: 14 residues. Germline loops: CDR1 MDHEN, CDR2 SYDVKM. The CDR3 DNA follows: TGTGCCAGCAGTTTATTGGGACCCTACAATGAGCAGTTCTTC. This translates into CASSLLGPYNEQFF.

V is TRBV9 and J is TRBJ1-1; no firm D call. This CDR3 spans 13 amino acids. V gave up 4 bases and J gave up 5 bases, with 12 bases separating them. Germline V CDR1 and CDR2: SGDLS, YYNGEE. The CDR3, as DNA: TGTGCCAGCAGCCAGATAGGGCCTACTGAAGCTTTCTTT. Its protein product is CASSQIGPTEAFF.

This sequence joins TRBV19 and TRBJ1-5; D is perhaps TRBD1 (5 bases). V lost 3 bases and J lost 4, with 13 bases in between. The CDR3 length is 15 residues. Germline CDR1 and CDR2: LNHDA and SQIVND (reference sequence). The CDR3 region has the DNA TGTGCCAGTAGTATCGGTGGGGGGAGGAATCAGCCCCAGCATTTT. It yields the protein CASSIGGGRNQPQHF.

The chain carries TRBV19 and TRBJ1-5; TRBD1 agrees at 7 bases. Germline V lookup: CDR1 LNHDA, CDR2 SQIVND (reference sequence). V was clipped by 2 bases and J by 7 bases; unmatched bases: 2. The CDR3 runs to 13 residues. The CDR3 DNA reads TGTGCCAGTAGTATACAGGGGGAACAGCCCCAGCATTTT. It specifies CASSIQGEQPQHF.